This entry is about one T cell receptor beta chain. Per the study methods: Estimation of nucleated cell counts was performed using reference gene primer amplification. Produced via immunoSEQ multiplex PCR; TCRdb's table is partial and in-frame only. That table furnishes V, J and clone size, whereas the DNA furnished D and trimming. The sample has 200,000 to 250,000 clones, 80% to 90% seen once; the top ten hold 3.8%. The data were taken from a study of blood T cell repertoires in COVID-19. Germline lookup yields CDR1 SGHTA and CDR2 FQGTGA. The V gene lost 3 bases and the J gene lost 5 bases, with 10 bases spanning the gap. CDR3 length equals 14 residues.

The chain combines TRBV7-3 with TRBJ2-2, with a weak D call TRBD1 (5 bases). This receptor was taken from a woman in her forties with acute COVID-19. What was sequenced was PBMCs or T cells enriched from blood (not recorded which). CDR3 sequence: CASSLTDMTGELFF. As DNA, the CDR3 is TGTGCCAGCAGCTTGACAGACATGACCGGGGAGCTGTTTTTT. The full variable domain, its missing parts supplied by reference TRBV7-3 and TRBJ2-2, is GAGVSQTPSNKVTEKGKYVELRCDPISGHTALYWYRQSLGQGPEFLIYFQGTGAADDSGLPNDRFFAVRPEGSVSTLKIQRTERGDSAVYLCASSLTDMTGELFFGEGSRLTVL.